These 22 T cell receptor beta chains came from one sample sequenced in a study of T-cell reconstitution after alpha-beta-depleted transplantation in children. During its preparation, the TCRbeta library received unique molecular identifiers. TCRdb passed the PCR reads through MiXCR, listing each CDR3 protein once. The table has 330,000 or so distinct CDR3 sequences, about 9.4% seen once. Sequencing used PBMCs from the stem cell graft donor, obtained from the stem cell graft. Every receptor here comes from a human donor who donated a stem cell graft to a child with acute lymphoblastic leukemia.

Ten or more counts support this clonotype. V gene TRBV20-1 combines with J gene TRBJ2-7, with D unresolved. Trimming shortened V by 0 bases and J by 3 bases, and 3 bases separated the two germline ends. This CDR3 region has 11 residues. The V gene's germline CDR1 is DFQATT and CDR2 SNEGSKA (reference sequence). The CDR3 spells CSAREIYEQYF. CDR3 sequence (DNA): TGCAGTGCTAGAGAGATCTACGAGCAGTACTTC.

A remark on this clonotype: A read error may account for a junction end that differs from germline. This chain uses TRBV7-8 with TRBJ2-3; D unresolved. The CDR3 contains 13 residues. The V gene's germline CDR1 is SGHVS and CDR2 FQNEAQ. CDR3 nucleotide sequence: TGTGCCAGCAGCCCTGGCGGCACAGAAACGCAGTATTTT. Protein: CASSPGGTETQYF.

The gene calls are TRBV27 and TRBJ2-1; 12 positions agree with TRBD2. The CDR3 totals 17 residues. Germline lookup yields CDR1 MNHEY and CDR2 SMNVEV (reference sequence). The J segment lost 10 bases and the V segment lost 5 bases, leaving 15 bases of the junction unmatched. The CDR3 protein is CASSPGTSGPTSREQFF. CDR3 bases: TGTGCCAGCAGTCCAGGGACTAGCGGGCCCACTTCGCGGGAGCAGTTCTTC.

With respect to this clonotype: The junction differs from germline at one of its ends, possibly a read error. The J gene is TRBJ2-5, the V gene TRBV7-7; 12 nucleotides agree with TRBD2. CDR1 is SSHAT and CDR2 is FNYEAQ in the germline V gene (reference sequence). CDR3 length: 14 amino acids. CDR3 loop: CASSQLAGGETQYF. In DNA, the CDR3 is TGTGCTAGCAGCCAACTAGCGGGAGGAGAGACCCAGTACTTC. Filled out from reference TRBV7-7 and TRBJ2-5, the complete variable domain reads GAGVSQSPRYKVTKRGQDVTLRCDPISSHATLYWYQQALGQGPEFLTYFNYEAQPDKSGLPSDRFSAERPEGSISTLTIQRTEQRDSAMYRCASSQLAGGETQYFGPGTRLLVL.

This clonotype occurred many times. The genes are TRBV11-2 and TRBJ2-7; 7 nucleotides align to TRBD2. V trimming: 6 bases; J trimming: 3 bases; junction bases outside the gene matches: 8. Germline-derived CDR1 and CDR2 are SGHAT and FQNNGV. The CDR3 loop spans 14 amino acids. The DNA for the CDR3 is TGTGCCAGCAGACATTTCCGGGGGGACTACGAGCAGTACTTC. Protein: CASRHFRGDYEQYF.

The CDR3 DNA follows: TGTGCCAGCAGTGAGGTCCTCGGAGGCACAGATACGCAGTATTTT. It specifies CASSEVLGGTDTQYF. The gene calls are TRBV6-1 and TRBJ2-3, with no clear D. The CDR3 totals 15 residues. CDR1 MNHNS and CDR2 SASEGT come from the germline V gene. Deletions cut 3 bases from V and 1 base from J, with 11 bases between.

The chain joins TRBV5-6 to TRBJ2-4; 7 bases are a match to TRBD1. J gave up 0 bases and V 4 bases, and 1 base lay outside the gene matches. Looked up from germline, CDR1 is SGHDT and CDR2 is YYEEEE. The CDR3 is made up of 14 amino acids. CDR3 nucleotides: TGTGCCAGCAGCACAGGGGTAGCCAAAAACATTCAGTACTTC. Its protein is CASSTGVAKNIQYF.

This clonotype was observed many times. The CDR3 DNA sequence: TGTGCCAGCAGCTTTCCTGGGACTAGCCTTTCAGACGAGCAGTACTTC. This gives the protein CASSFPGTSLSDEQYF. J is TRBJ2-7 and V is TRBV7-9; the match to TRBD2 covers 9 bases. Germline V gene data show CDR1 as SEHNR and CDR2 as FQNEAQ (reference sequence). The CDR3 sequence is 16 residues long. After removal of 3 bases from V and 5 bases from J, the junction contained 11 bases not matched to a gene.

As for this clonotype: A read error may be the cause here, since a much bigger clone is one base away. The V call is TRBV11-2, the J call TRBJ2-3; 8 bases fit TRBD2. The length of the CDR3 is 19 residues. V shed 2 bases, J shed 5 bases, and the junction held 18 bases outside the gene matches. Germline V gene data show CDR1 as SGHAT and CDR2 as FQNNGV. This CDR3 is CASSLRLGRTSRSRDTQYF. For the CDR3, the DNA is TGTGCCAGCAGCTTACGGTTGGGCAGGACTAGCAGGAGTCGAGATACGCAGTATTTT. The full variable domain, with the rest looked up from reference TRBV11-2 and TRBJ2-3, is EAGVAQSPRYKIIEKRQSVAFWCNPISGHATLYWYQQILGQGPKLLIQFQNNGVVDDSQLPKDRFSAERLKGVDSTLKIQPAKLEDSAVYLCASSLRLGRTSRSRDTQYFGPGTRLTVL.

This clonotype occurred a few times. The chain carries TRBV21-1 and TRBJ2-2; the DNA was not compared with TRBD1, the D call given in the table. TRBV21-1 is noted as a pseudogene. CDR3 length: 10 amino acids. The CDR3 here is CVRGDGELFF. The CDR3 DNA follows: TGTGTGCGAGGGGACGGGGAGCTGTTTTTT.

The chain joins TRBV29-1 to TRBJ2-5; 14 bases align to TRBD2. V shed 6 bases, J shed 4 bases, and the junction held 7 bases outside the gene matches. The germline V gene encodes CDR1 SQVTM and CDR2 ANQGSEA. This CDR3 has 15 residues. The CDR3 sequence is CSVAGTSGSRETQYF. In DNA, the CDR3 is TGCAGCGTCGCCGGGACTAGCGGGAGTCGAGAGACCCAGTACTTC.

The CDR3 region is CASSPRGAGGSYEQYF. CDR3 bases: TGCGCCAGCAGCCCCAGGGGGGCGGGAGGCTCGTACGAGCAGTACTTC. This sequence joins TRBV4-1 and TRBJ2-7; possibly TRBD2 for D (8 bases). The CDR3 is made up of 16 amino acids. Trimming left V 4 bases short and J 4 bases short, with 20 bases between. CDR1 and CDR2 (germline): MGHRA, YSYEKL.

The V gene is TRBV7-9, the J gene TRBJ1-6; a possible D gene is TRBD1 (6 bases). Trimming left V 5 bases short and J 6 bases short, with 11 bases between. CDR1 and CDR2 from the germline V gene are SEHNR and FQNEAQ (reference sequence). The CDR3 totals 14 residues. The CDR3 DNA follows: TGTGCCAGCAGCCCGGACAGCATTAATTCACCCCTCCACTTT. Translation gives CASSPDSINSPLHF.

This clonotype was picked up a small number of times. The junction departs from germline at one end; a sequencing error may be responsible. This chain connects TRBV20-1 to TRBJ2-5; 13 nucleotides agree with TRBD2. CDR1 DFQATT and CDR2 SNEGSKA come from the germline V gene (reference sequence). CDR3 length: 17 residues. The CDR3 loop reads CSARGLAGVEYQETQYF. The CDR3 DNA reads TGCAGTGCCAGAGGACTAGCGGGAGTAGAGTACCAAGAGACCCAGTACTTC.

This chain connects TRBV15 to TRBJ2-2, with 12 bases identical to TRBD2. After removal of 0 bases from V and 3 bases from J, the junction contained 8 bases not matched to a gene. This CDR3 region has 19 residues. Germline assignment: CDR1 LNHNV and CDR2 YYDKDF (reference sequence). CDR3 nucleotides: TGTGCCACCAGCAGAGACGAAACGGGGACTAGCGGGTACACCGGGGAGCTGTTTTTT. Translating gives CATSRDETGTSGYTGELFF. The full variable domain, completed using reference TRBV15 and TRBJ2-2, is DAMVIQNPRYQVTQFGKPVTLSCSQTLNHNVMYWYQQKSSQAPKLLFHYYDKDFNNEADTPDNFQSRRPNTSFCFLDIRSPGLGDTAMYLCATSRDETGTSGYTGELFFGEGSRLTVL.

This clonotype came up a few times. The CDR3 sequence is CASSLRLGVLAEAFF. The CDR3 coding sequence is TGTGCCAGCAGCTTACGGTTGGGGGTGCTGGCTGAAGCTTTCTTT. V is TRBV7-9 and J is TRBJ1-1; TRBD1 is a possible D gene (5 bases). V shed 2 bases and J shed 6 bases, with 16 bases lying between them. Per germline, CDR1 SEHNR and CDR2 FQNEAQ (reference sequence). There are 15 residues in the CDR3.

The genes are TRBV12-3 or TRBV12-4 and TRBJ1-6, with D possibly TRBD1 on 5 matching bases. The germline V and J ends were trimmed by 5 bases and 10 bases, with 18 bases remaining between them. There are 15 residues in the CDR3. The CDR3 DNA reads TGTGCCAGCAGTGGCGGTGGCAGGGTTAGATCACCCCTCCACTTT. Translated, it gives CASSGGGRVRSPLHF.

This clonotype was counted many times. The gene calls are TRBV7-9 and TRBJ2-7, with D possibly matching TRBD2 (6 bases). V was trimmed by 0 bases and J by 5 bases, leaving 8 bases between them. The CDR3 has 13 residues. CDR1 SEHNR and CDR2 FQNEAQ come from the germline V gene (reference sequence). The CDR3 DNA reads as TGTGCCAGCAGCTTAGCGGGAGGTCACGAGCAGTACTTC. Its protein product is CASSLAGGHEQYF.

This clonotype showed up many times. This chain links TRBV12-3 or TRBV12-4 with TRBJ2-1; D not resolved. Trimming left V 7 bases short and J 8 bases short, with 9 bases between. The CDR3 extends over 11 amino acids. The CDR3 DNA is TGTGCCAGCACCAGCTGGGATGAGCAGTTCTTC. Protein product: CASTSWDEQFF.

This clonotype was counted ten times or more. The chain carries TRBV20-1 and TRBJ2-7; 11 nucleotides match TRBD1. Germline V CDR1 and CDR2: DFQATT, SNEGSKA (reference sequence). With V trimmed by 2 bases and J by 4 bases, 13 bases remained unmatched. The CDR3 runs 17 residues. The CDR3 is CSARSPSGQGAFYEQYF. The CDR3 DNA is TGCAGTGCTAGATCCCCCAGCGGACAGGGGGCTTTTTACGAGCAGTACTTC.

The chain combines TRBV7-9 with TRBJ2-7; 8 nucleotides align to TRBD1. The CDR3 runs to 15 residues. CDR1 and CDR2 (germline): SEHNR, FQNEAQ (reference sequence). J was trimmed by 2 bases and V by 5 bases; bases with no gene match: 8. DNA for the CDR3: TGTGCCAGCAGCCCAAGGGACAGGCCGACCTACGAGCAGTACTTC. This codes for CASSPRDRPTYEQYF.

The chain combines TRBV6-2 or TRBV6-3 with TRBJ1-5; perhaps TRBD1 as D (6 bases). V was pared by 7 bases and J by 7 bases, with 11 bases between. The CDR3 has 12 amino acids. CDR1 MNHEY and CDR2 SVGEGT come from the germline V gene. CDR3: CASMDSGQPQHF. Written as DNA, the CDR3 is TGTGCCAGCATGGACAGCGGACAGCCCCAGCATTTT.